Sequencing of this T cell receptor (beta chain) was carried out in a study of T-cell reconstitution after alpha-beta-depleted transplantation in children. Germline V gene sequence: CDR1 SQVTM, CDR2 ANQGSEA. CDR3 length: 14 residues. The ends lost 7 bases at V and 0 bases at J; junction bases unmatched: 6. This clonotype was observed a handful of times. Unique molecular identifiers were incorporated into the prepared TCRbeta library. TCRdb analysed the PCR reads with MiXCR anew, one entry per CDR3 protein. This table has around 400,000 distinct CDR3 sequences, roughly 11% appearing once. V and J are TRBV29-1 and TRBJ2-3; 8 bases line up with TRBD1. This clonotype originated in a human donor who donated a stem cell graft to a child with acute myeloid leukemia. Specimen: PBMCs from the stem cell graft donor, collected from the stem cell graft. CDR3 sequence reads: CSAGQATSTDTQYF. The CDR3 nucleotides read TGCAGCGCGGGACAGGCGACTAGCACAGATACGCAGTATTTT.